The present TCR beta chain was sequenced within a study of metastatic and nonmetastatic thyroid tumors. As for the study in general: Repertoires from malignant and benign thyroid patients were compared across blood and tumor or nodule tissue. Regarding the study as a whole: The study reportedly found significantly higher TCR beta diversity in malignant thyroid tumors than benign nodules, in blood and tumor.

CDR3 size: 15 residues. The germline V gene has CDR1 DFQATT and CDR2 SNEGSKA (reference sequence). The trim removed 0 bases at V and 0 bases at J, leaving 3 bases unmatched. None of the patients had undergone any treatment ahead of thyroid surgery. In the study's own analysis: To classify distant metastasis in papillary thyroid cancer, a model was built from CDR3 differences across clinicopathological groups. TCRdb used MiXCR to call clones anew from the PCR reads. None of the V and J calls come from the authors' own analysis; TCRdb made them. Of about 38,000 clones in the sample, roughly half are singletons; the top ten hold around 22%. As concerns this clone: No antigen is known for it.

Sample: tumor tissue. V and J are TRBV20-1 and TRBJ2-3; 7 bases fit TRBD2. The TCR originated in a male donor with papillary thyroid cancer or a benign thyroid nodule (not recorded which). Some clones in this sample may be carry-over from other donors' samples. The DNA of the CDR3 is TGCAGTGCTAGAGATCTAGCGGCGAGCACAGATACGCAGTATTTT. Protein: CSARDLAASTDTQYF.